This record covers a single T cell receptor beta chain. Just one base apart from a much larger clone, this may be a read error. This entry belongs to a study of tumor-infiltrating lymphocytes in primary liver carcinoma. From around 500 ng of total RNA, TCR beta-specific cDNA was reverse-transcribed using a constant-region primer. Construction of TCR beta libraries relied on three successive nested multiplex PCR rounds employing slightly modified ARM-PCR. TCRdb used MiXCR to reprocess the multiplex PCR reads, holding one entry per CDR3 protein. The sample yields approximately 340,000 distinct CDR3 sequences, about 65% seen once. The study extracted blood RNA from unsorted whole blood and also extracted germline DNA. The origin of this receptor is a middle-aged man with primary liver carcinoma and hepatitis B virus infection. Specimen: peripheral blood.

The chain's CDR3 is CGVEAPGQGAWDEQFF. The CDR3 DNA reads as TGCGGCGTTGAAGCCCCTGGGCAGGGGGCCTGGGATGAGCAGTTCTTC. The chain carries TRBV29-1 and TRBJ2-1, with 8 positions matching TRBD1. This CDR3 region has 16 residues. The germline V gene has CDR1 SQVTM and CDR2 ANQGSEA.